Shown below are 6 T cell receptor beta chains from a single sample sequenced in a study of naive and memory T cell subsets. Both TRBC1 and TRBC2 were covered by a beta constant-region primer of two equimolar oligonucleotides. TCRdb used MiXCR to reprocess the UMI-ligation and nested PCR reads, holding one entry per CDR3 protein. Among some 100,000 distinct CDR3 sequences listed, over 7% were seen once. The sample was central memory CD4+ T cells from blood. The origin of the receptors is a human donor in good health.

The V gene is TRBV11-2, the J gene TRBJ2-4, with TRBD2 identical over 9 bases. Per germline, CDR1 SGHAT and CDR2 FQNNGV. The CDR3 contains 13 residues. J was trimmed by 4 bases and V by 8 bases; bases with no gene match: 3. This chain's CDR3 is CASAGGGKNIQYF. DNA for the CDR3: TGTGCCAGCGCGGGGGGGGGTAAAAACATTCAGTACTTC.

Ten or more counts support this clonotype. The chain carries TRBV7-3 and TRBJ2-3; either TRBD1 or TRBD2 may supply D (6 bases each). V lost 0 bases, J lost 2 bases, and 9 bases lay in between. This CDR3 spans 15 amino acids. Germline CDR1 SGHTA, CDR2 FQGTGA. The CDR3 DNA reads TGTGCCAGCAGCTTAACGGGGGGCTTCACAGATACGCAGTATTTT. It encodes CASSLTGGFTDTQYF.

This clonotype was detected many times. The chain has TRBV4-2 and TRBJ2-7; D gene unclear. Germline loops: CDR1 LGHNA, CDR2 YNFKEQ. This CDR3 contains 15 residues. Trimming shortened V by 3 bases and J by 6 bases, and 18 bases separated the two germline ends. CDR3 region: CASSHRKNTPPEQYF. The CDR3 DNA sequence: TGTGCCAGCAGCCATAGAAAGAACACCCCCCCCGAGCAGTACTTC.

This clonotype was seen many times. This chain joins TRBV27 and TRBJ1-5; D possibly corresponds to TRBD1 (6 bases). Trimming pared 5 bases from V and 3 bases from J, leaving 14 bases between. Germline V CDR1 and CDR2: MNHEY, SMNVEV (reference sequence). The CDR3 loop spans 15 amino acids. In DNA, the CDR3 is TGTGCCAGCAGTCGAACACAGGGTCCCAATCAGCCCCAGCATTTT. It codes for CASSRTQGPNQPQHF.

This clonotype was found a few times. This sequence joins TRBV7-2 and TRBJ1-3; D is undetermined. Looked up from germline, CDR1 is SGHTA and CDR2 is FQGNSA. This CDR3 region has 15 residues. Trimming took off 3 bases at V and 0 bases at J, with 9 bases between the two ends. DNA of the CDR3: TGTGCCAGCAGCTTCGGAACTCTCTCTGGAAACACCATATATTTT. This encodes CASSFGTLSGNTIYF.

The genes are TRBV30 and TRBJ2-1; 14 bases map to TRBD2. The CDR3 extends over 14 amino acids. Germline V gene sequence: CDR1 GTSNPN, CDR2 SVGIG (reference sequence). V lost 3 bases, J lost 9 bases, and 4 bases stayed unmatched. This CDR3 is CAWRRLAGGFEQFF. In nucleotides, the CDR3 is TGTGCCTGGAGGAGACTAGCGGGGGGGTTTGAGCAGTTCTTC.